The 19 T cell receptor beta chains given below trace back to one sample, sequenced in a study of blood T cell repertoires in COVID-19. Profiling relied on immunoSEQ multiplex PCR, and the TCRdb table lists in-frame clones only, not all of them. The data contain more than 60,000 clones, about 90% of them seen just once; the ten biggest clones take up about 4.4%. The sequenced sample was peripheral blood. These receptors were obtained from a man between 50 and 59 years old with active COVID-19.

V gene TRBV5-1 combines with J gene TRBJ2-5, with TRBD2 matching over 11 bases. V gave up 0 bases and J gave up 4 bases; unmatched junction bases: 5. Germline V gives CDR1 SGHRS, CDR2 YFSETQ. This CDR3 is built from 16 residues. This CDR3 is CASSLGTSGLGETQYF. The CDR3 region has the DNA TGCGCCAGCAGCTTGGGGACTAGCGGGTTAGGAGAGACCCAGTACTTC.

This chain uses TRBV27 with TRBJ1-1; 8 nucleotides agree with TRBD1. Germline CDR1 is MNHEY and CDR2 is SMNVEV (reference sequence). This CDR3 is built from 16 residues. Germline trimming cut 6 bases from V and 5 bases from J; bases unmatched to any gene: 14. The CDR3: CASSFGPYRGGTEAFF. CDR3 DNA: TGTGCCAGCAGCTTTGGCCCTTACAGGGGGGGGACTGAAGCTTTCTTT.

The chain employs TRBV7-2 and TRBJ1-4; 8 nucleotides agree with TRBD1. V dropped 0 bases and J dropped 8; count of bases not matched to a gene: 8. From germline, CDR1 is SGHTA and CDR2 FQGNSA. The CDR3 totals 16 residues. CDR3 in DNA: TGTGCCAGCAGCTTAGCGTTTAGGACAGGGAACGAAAAACTGTTTTTT. Amino acids: CASSLAFRTGNEKLFF.

V and J are TRBV7-8 and TRBJ2-3; 7 positions match TRBD2. Germline CDR1 and CDR2: SGHVS and FQNEAQ. The J segment lost 2 bases and the V segment lost 4 bases, leaving 12 bases of the junction unmatched. The CDR3 is 17 amino acids. CDR3 nucleotides: TGTGCCAGCAGCTCCCTCCTAGCGGAGCTATACACAGATACGCAGTATTTT. Translated, it gives CASSSLLAELYTDTQYF.

This clone appeared a few times. The gene calls are TRBV10-3 and TRBJ2-1, with 11 bases fitting TRBD2. V trimming: 7 bases; J trimming: 8 bases; junction bases outside the gene matches: 13. This CDR3 has 16 amino acids. The germline V gene encodes CDR1 ENHRY and CDR2 SYGVKD. The CDR3 loop is CAIKGETSGSSHEQFF. In nucleotides, the CDR3 is TGTGCCATCAAGGGTGAAACTAGCGGGAGTTCCCATGAGCAGTTCTTC.

About this clone itself: The DNA is omitted, as the CDR3 cannot be located on it reliably, and the CDR3 follows TCRdb's listing. The rearrangement links TRBV7-3 to TRBJ1-2; the D call TRBD1 from the table was never checked on the DNA. Germline V CDR1 and CDR2: SGHTA, FQGTGA. With termini counted, the CDR3 has 12 amino acids. This CDR3 reads CASSFGQGAPTF.

This chain uses TRBV9 with TRBJ2-1, with 7 bases aligning to TRBD2. V lost 2 bases, J lost 7 bases, and 6 bases stayed unmatched. The CDR3 contains 14 residues. Germline V CDR1 and CDR2: SGDLS, YYNGEE. The CDR3 DNA is TGTGCCAGCAGCGTTAAGAGCGGGGTTAATGAGCAGTTCTTC. It translates to CASSVKSGVNEQFF.

V and J are TRBV28 and TRBJ2-7, with TRBD2 matching over 8 bases. The germline V gene encodes CDR1 MDHEN and CDR2 SYDVKM. The CDR3 runs to 16 residues. J gave up 5 bases and V 3 bases, and 12 bases lay outside the gene matches. CDR3 DNA sequence: TGTGCCAGCAGTTTTCGGGGGGGCGCGAATGTGGACGAGCAGTACTTC. It encodes CASSFRGGANVDEQYF.

V is TRBV6-5 and J is TRBJ1-4, with TRBD1 as a possible D gene (6 bases). CDR3 length equals 14 residues. V lost 4 bases and J 8 bases, leaving 14 bases between the germline ends. CDR1 is MNHEY, CDR2 SVGAGI, per germline. The chain's CDR3 is CASSFLQGGEKLFF. DNA of the CDR3: TGTGCCAGCAGTTTCCTACAGGGCGGCGAAAAACTGTTTTTT.

The chain has TRBV6-1 and TRBJ1-5; D is possibly TRBD1 (6 bases). CDR3 length: 17 amino acids. V lost 2 bases to trimming and J lost 6 bases, with 20 bases between them. Per germline, CDR1 MNHNS and CDR2 SASEGT. The CDR3 DNA reads TGTGCCAGCAGTGAAATCCGTGGGGGGGCTTTTGGTCAGCCCCAGCATTTT. Translation: CASSEIRGGAFGQPQHF.

V is TRBV5-6 and J is TRBJ1-2; no clear D gene. CDR1 is SGHDT and CDR2 is YYEEEE in the germline V gene. The V end was cut by 4 bases, the J end by 0 bases, with 13 bases between. This CDR3 comprises 15 residues. The CDR3 region has the DNA TGTGCCAGCAGCCCTCCCCTCTCAGCTAACTATGGCTACACCTTC. It codes for CASSPPLSANYGYTF.

The CDR3 DNA reads as TGTGCCAGCAGCTTACGGGACAGCCTATCCTACGAGCAGTACTTC. Residues: CASSLRDSLSYEQYF. V usage is TRBV7-2 and J usage is TRBJ2-7; 7 bases map to TRBD1. The V segment lost 2 bases and the J segment 1 base; nucleotides outside the gene matches: 5. CDR1 is SGHTA, CDR2 FQGNSA, per germline. The CDR3 has 15 amino acids.

The V and J genes are TRBV5-5 and TRBJ2-2; D ambiguous. CDR1 SGHKS and CDR2 YYEKEE come from the germline V gene (reference sequence). This CDR3 has 15 amino acids. The V end was cut by 4 bases, the J end by 0 bases, with 10 bases between. CDR3 DNA sequence: TGTGCCAGCAGCAACATCGTCGCGAACACCGGGGAGCTGTTTTTT. Translation: CASSNIVANTGELFF.

The chain recombines TRBV20-1 with TRBJ2-3; D is unresolved. Germline V gene sequence: CDR1 DFQATT, CDR2 SNEGSKA (reference sequence). The CDR3 consists of 10 residues. Trimming left V 7 bases short and J 4 bases short, with 6 bases between. The CDR3 DNA follows: TGCAGTGGTGTAGCAGATACGCAGTATTTT. Translating gives CSGVADTQYF.

This clone showed up just once. This chain connects TRBV30 to TRBJ1-2; tentatively, D is TRBD1 (6 bases). The CDR3 runs to 13 residues. V was trimmed by 1 base and J by 7 bases, leaving 13 bases between them. The germline V gene has CDR1 GTSNPN and CDR2 SVGIG (reference sequence). Written as DNA, the CDR3 is TGTGCCTGGAGTGCGCAGGGGAATCTTGGCTACACCTTC. Protein product: CAWSAQGNLGYTF.

This clone was picked up a small number of times. The V gene is TRBV2, the J gene TRBJ2-3; 9 nucleotides line up with TRBD2. The CDR3 consists of 19 residues. Germline lookup yields CDR1 SNHLY and CDR2 FYNNEI. V was pared by 3 bases and J by 0 bases, with 13 bases of the junction left unmatched. The DNA of the CDR3 is TGTGCCAGCAGTGAGGTTCGGGGTAGCGGGGGACATAGCACAGATACGCAGTATTTT. Translating it yields CASSEVRGSGGHSTDTQYF.

The V gene is TRBV6-2 or TRBV6-3, the J gene TRBJ2-4, with 14 bases fitting TRBD2. Germline-derived CDR1 and CDR2 are MNHEY and SVGEGT. The CDR3 has 17 residues. Unmatched junction bases numbered 4, after V lost 4 bases and J lost 2 bases. The CDR3 region has the DNA TGTGCCAGCAGTTGGACTAGCGGGGGGAGTACCAAAAACATTCAGTACTTC. Translation: CASSWTSGGSTKNIQYF.

Only one count was recorded for this clone. V gene TRBV5-1 combines with J gene TRBJ1-1; no definite D call. The V gene lost 3 bases and the J gene lost 0 bases, with 12 bases spanning the gap. CDR3 length: 15 amino acids. The germline gives CDR1 SGHRS, CDR2 YFSETQ. CDR3: CASSSDTTVNTEAFF. The CDR3 DNA reads as TGCGCCAGCAGCTCCGACACAACGGTGAACACTGAAGCTTTCTTT.

V and J are TRBV19 and TRBJ2-1, with TRBD2 identical over 13 bases. The CDR3 extends over 19 amino acids. CDR1 is LNHDA, CDR2 SQIVND, per germline (reference sequence). V was clipped by 6 bases and J by 3 bases; unmatched bases: 14. In DNA form, the CDR3 reads TGTGCCAGTAGCCCCGGGCGGACTAGCGGGAGAGGGGGCTACAATGAGCAGTTCTTC. Its translation is CASSPGRTSGRGGYNEQFF.